Presented here are 5 T cell receptor beta chains from one specimen sequenced in a study of blood T cell repertoires in COVID-19. Some clones are missing from TCRdb's copy, which holds only in-frame ones; the method was immunoSEQ multiplex PCR. The sample includes 130,000 to 150,000 clones, approximately 89% seen only once; the top ten take about 1.5%. The sample consisted of peripheral blood. The receptors originated from a human donor in a cohort sampled during active COVID-19.

This clone was detected only once. The chain combines TRBV7-3 with TRBJ1-1, with 9 bases identical to TRBD1. CDR3 length: 15 residues. Germline lookup yields CDR1 SGHTA and CDR2 FQGTGA. The junction had 9 bases not matched to a gene; V was cut back by 5 bases and J by 5 bases. This CDR3 is CASSRPGQGRTEAFF. DNA of the CDR3: TGTGCCAGCAGCCGACCGGGACAGGGAAGGACTGAAGCTTTCTTT.

The gene calls are TRBV7-2 and TRBJ2-7; TRBD1 matches at 10 bases. CDR3 length equals 15 residues. After removal of 3 bases from V and 5 bases from J, the junction contained 7 bases not matched to a gene. The germline gives CDR1 SGHTA, CDR2 FQGNSA. The CDR3, as DNA: TGTGCCAGCAGCTTCGACAGGGGGCCATTCGACGAGCAGTACTTC. As protein: CASSFDRGPFDEQYF. The full variable domain, completed using reference TRBV7-2 and TRBJ2-7, is GAGVSQSPSNKVTEKGKDVELRCDPISGHTALYWYRQSLGQGLEFLIYFQGNSAPDKSGLPSDRFSAERTGGSVSTLTIQRTQQEDSAVYLCASSFDRGPFDEQYFGPGTRLTVT.

This clone was recorded once. V and J are TRBV15 and TRBJ2-5; no reliable D call. CDR1 and CDR2 from the germline V gene are LNHNV and YYDKDF (reference sequence). This CDR3 is 12 amino acids long. V lost 0 bases and J lost 3, with 2 bases in between. This CDR3 is CATSRDKETQYF. CDR3 DNA sequence: TGTGCCACCAGCAGAGATAAAGAGACCCAGTACTTC.

This sequence joins TRBV27 and TRBJ1-5; D is perhaps TRBD1 (6 bases). Trimming left V 0 bases short and J 6 bases short, with 15 bases between. Germline CDR1 is MNHEY and CDR2 is SMNVEV (reference sequence). The CDR3 is 16 amino acids. CDR3 DNA: TGTGCCAGCAGTTTATCGGCAGGGGAGAAAAGTCAGCCCCAGCATTTT. It encodes CASSLSAGEKSQPQHF.

J is TRBJ2-7 and V is TRBV9; maybe TRBD2 (6 bases). Trimming cost V 0 bases and J 6 bases, with 13 bases left between them. Germline V lookup: CDR1 SGDLS, CDR2 YYNGEE. The CDR3 extends over 14 amino acids. The DNA of the CDR3 is TGTGCCAGCAGCGTAGTGGACGGAGGGCTCGAGCAGTACTTC. Encoded protein: CASSVVDGGLEQYF.